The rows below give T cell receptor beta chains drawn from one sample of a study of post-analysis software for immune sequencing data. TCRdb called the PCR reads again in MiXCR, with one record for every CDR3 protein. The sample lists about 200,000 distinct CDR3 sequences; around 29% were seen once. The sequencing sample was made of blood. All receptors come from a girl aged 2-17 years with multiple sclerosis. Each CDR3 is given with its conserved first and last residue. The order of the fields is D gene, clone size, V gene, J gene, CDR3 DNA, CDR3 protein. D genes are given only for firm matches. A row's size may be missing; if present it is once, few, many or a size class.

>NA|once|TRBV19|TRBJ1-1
TGTGCCGGTAGTATAGCTTGGGGGAACACTGAAGCTTTCTTT
CAGSIAWGNTEAFF
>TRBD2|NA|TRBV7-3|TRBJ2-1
TGTGCCAGCAGCTTAGGACTAGCGGGAGGGGGTGAGCAGTTCTTC
CASSLGLAGGGEQFF
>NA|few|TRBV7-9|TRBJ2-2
TGTGCCAGCAGCTTAGGTGAAAGGCAGAACACCGGGGAGCTGTTTTTT
CASSLGERQNTGELFF
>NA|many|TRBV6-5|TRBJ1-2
TGTGCCAGCAGCATCCGGGACGACTATGGCTACACCTTC
CASSIRDDYGYTF
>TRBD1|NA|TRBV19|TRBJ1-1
TGTGCCAGTAGTATCCGGGACAGAGGCACTGAAGCTTTCTTT
CASSIRDRGTEAFF
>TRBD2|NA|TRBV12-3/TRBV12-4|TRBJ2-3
TGTGCCAGCACCCATAGCGGGAGTCGTACAGATACGCAGTATTTT
CASTHSGSRTDTQYF
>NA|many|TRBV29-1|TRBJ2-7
TGCAGCGTTGTGGCGCATGGGTCCTTTCAGGCCTACGAGCAGTACTTC
CSVVAHGSFQAYEQYF
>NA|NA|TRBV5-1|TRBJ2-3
TGCGCCAGTAGCTTGATTGGGTGGGATACGCAGTATTTT
CASSLIGWDTQYF
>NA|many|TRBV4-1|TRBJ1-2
TGCGCCAGCAGCCAAGATTCGTTTCTGGTGGGCTACACCTTC
CASSQDSFLVGYTF
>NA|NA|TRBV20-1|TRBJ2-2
TGCGGTGCAAATTCACAGGGTCGGGCCGGGGAGCTGTTTTTT
CGANSQGRAGELFF
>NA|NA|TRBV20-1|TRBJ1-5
TGCAGTGCTAGGGACAACAATCAGCCCCAGCATTTT
CSARDNNQPQHF
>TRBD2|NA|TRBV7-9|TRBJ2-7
TGTGCCAGCAGCCAAAAGGGGGGACTAGCGGGAGGGCCTATGGATGAGCAGTACTTC
CASSQKGGLAGGPMDEQYF
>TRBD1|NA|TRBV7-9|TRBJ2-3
TGTGCCAGCAGCCTTGGGACAGTTCTCACAGATACGCAGTATTTT
CASSLGTVLTDTQYF
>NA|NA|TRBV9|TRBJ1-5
TGTGCCAGCAGCGTAGAGGGCAGGGATCAGCCCCAGCATTTT
CASSVEGRDQPQHF
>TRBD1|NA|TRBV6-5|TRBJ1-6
TGTGCCAGCAGAACCGACAGGGGGTCAGGGCATTCACCCCTCCACTTT
CASRTDRGSGHSPLHF
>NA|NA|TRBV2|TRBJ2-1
TGTGCCAGCAGACCTCCGACCTATGAGCAGTTCTTC
CASRPPTYEQFF
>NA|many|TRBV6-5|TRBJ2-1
TGTGCCAGCAGTGAATCCGGACTGCACAATGAGCAGTTCTTC
CASSESGLHNEQFF
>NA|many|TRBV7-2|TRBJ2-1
TGTGCCAGCAGCTTAGGTGGGGCGGGGAAGCCCAATGAGCAGTTCTTC
CASSLGGAGKPNEQFF
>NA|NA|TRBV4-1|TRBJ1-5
TGCGCCAGCAGCCAAGAGGGGGGTAGGTCGGCCCAGCATTTT
CASSQEGGRSAQHF
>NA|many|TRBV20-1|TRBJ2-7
TGCAGTGCACCCCGGGGGACCCACGAGCAGTACTTC
CSAPRGTHEQYF
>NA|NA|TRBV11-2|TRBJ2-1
TGTGCCAGCAGCTTAATTTCAGGGCGCAATGAGCAGTTCTTC
CASSLISGRNEQFF
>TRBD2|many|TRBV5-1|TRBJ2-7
TGCGCCAGCTCCACTAGCGGGGTCGCCTACGAGCAGTACTTC
CASSTSGVAYEQYF
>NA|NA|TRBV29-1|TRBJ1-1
TGCAGCGTTATCAGGGGCGGTAGCATGAACACTGAAGCTTTCTTT
CSVIRGGSMNTEAFF
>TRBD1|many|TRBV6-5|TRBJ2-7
TGTGCCAGCAGCGAGTACAGGGGATACGAGCAGTACTTC
CASSEYRGYEQYF
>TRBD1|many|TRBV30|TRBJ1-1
TGTGCCTGGAGTGTACAGGGCAGGGGGTATACTGAAGCTTTCTTT
CAWSVQGRGYTEAFF
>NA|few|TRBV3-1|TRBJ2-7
TGTGCCAGCAGCCAAGATCGTCTAGTCCACGAGCAGTACTTC
CASSQDRLVHEQYF
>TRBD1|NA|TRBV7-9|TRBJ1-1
TGTGCCAGCAGAATACAACAGGGGAAGGAAGCTGAAGCTTTCTTT
CASRIQQGKEAEAFF
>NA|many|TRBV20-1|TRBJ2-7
TGCAGTGCTAGAACGGCTATTAACTACGAGCAGTACTTC
CSARTAINYEQYF
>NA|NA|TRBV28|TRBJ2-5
TGTGCCAGCAGTTTAGGGCCAGGGTTGCACCAAGAGACCCAGTACTTC
CASSLGPGLHQETQYF
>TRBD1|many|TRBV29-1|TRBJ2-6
TGCAGCGTGGACACAGGGGCTGGGGCCAACGTCCTGACTTTC
CSVDTGAGANVLTF
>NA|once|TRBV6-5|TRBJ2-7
TGTGCCAGCAGTTACTCGATCGGATACTACGAGCAGTACTTC
CASSYSIGYYEQYF
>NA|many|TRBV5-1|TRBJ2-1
TGCGCCAGCAGCTCAGGACAGTCTTACAATGAGCAGTTCTTC
CASSSGQSYNEQFF
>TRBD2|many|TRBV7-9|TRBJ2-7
TGTGCCAGCAGCTTACCGGGGACTAGCTACGAGCAGTACTTC
CASSLPGTSYEQYF
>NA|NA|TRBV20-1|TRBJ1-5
TGCAGTGCCCTCACTACCGGGACCCTAATATCGGGTAGCAATCAGCCCCAGCATTTT
CSALTTGTLISGSNQPQHF
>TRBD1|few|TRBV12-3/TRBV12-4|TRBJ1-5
TGTGCCAGCACAAGGGGACAGGGAAGAAATCAGCCCCAGCATTTT
CASTRGQGRNQPQHF
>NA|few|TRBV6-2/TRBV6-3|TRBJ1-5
TGTGCCAGCAGTTCTGCTTTCAGCGGTGCCCAGCATTTT
CASSSAFSGAQHF
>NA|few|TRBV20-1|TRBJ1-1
TGCAGTGCTAGATCCAGTCCTAAGGGGCGAAACACTGAAGCTTTCTTT
CSARSSPKGRNTEAFF
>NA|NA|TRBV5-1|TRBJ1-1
TGCGCCAGCACTCGGGGCGATCGGAACACTGAAGCTTTCTTT
CASTRGDRNTEAFF
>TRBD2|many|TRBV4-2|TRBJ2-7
TGTGCCAGCAGCCAAGATGTGATAGCGGGAGGAGGGCAGTACTTC
CASSQDVIAGGGQYF
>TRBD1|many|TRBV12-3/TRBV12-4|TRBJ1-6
TGTGCCAGCAGCCCGGAACAGGGGGCGCGAGCCTCACCCCTCCACTTT
CASSPEQGARASPLHF
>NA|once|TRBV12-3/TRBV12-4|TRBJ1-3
TGTGCCAGCAGTTTACCAGGGTCACTTTCTGGAAACACCATATATTTT
CASSLPGSLSGNTIYF
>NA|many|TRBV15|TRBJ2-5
TGTGCCACCATGGGGCCGTCGCAAGAGACCCAGTACTTC
CATMGPSQETQYF
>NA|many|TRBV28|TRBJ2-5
TGTGCCAGCACCAAAATGGAGACCCAGTACTTC
CASTKMETQYF
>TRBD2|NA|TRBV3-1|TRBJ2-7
TGTGCCAGCAGCCGAAATAGCGGGGGGCCGATAAACGAGCAGTACTTC
CASSRNSGGPINEQYF
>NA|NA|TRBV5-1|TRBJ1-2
TGCGCCAGCAGCTCTGGACGAGGGAGCTATGGCTACACCTTC
CASSSGRGSYGYTF
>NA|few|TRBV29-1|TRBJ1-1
TGCAGCGTTGAAAGACAGTTGAACACTGAAGCTTTCTTT
CSVERQLNTEAFF
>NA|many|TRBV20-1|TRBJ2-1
TGCAGTGCTAGAGAACGGACACTGCACAATGAGCAGTTCTTC
CSARERTLHNEQFF
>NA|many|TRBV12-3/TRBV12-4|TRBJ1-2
TGTGCCAGCAGACTAGCCCAAAACTATGGCTACACCTTC
CASRLAQNYGYTF
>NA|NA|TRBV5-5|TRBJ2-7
TGTGCCAGCAGCTTGAGGTGGGGTCCGTACGAGCAGTACTTC
CASSLRWGPYEQYF
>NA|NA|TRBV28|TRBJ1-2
TGTGCCAGCAGACCCCTCGGACACGCCGTACTCTATGGCTACACCTTC
CASRPLGHAVLYGYTF
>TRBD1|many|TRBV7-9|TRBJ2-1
TGTGCCAGCAGCTTCGGGACAGGTAACAATGAGCAGTTCTTC
CASSFGTGNNEQFF
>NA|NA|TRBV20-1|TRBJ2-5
TGCAGTGCGGCTGATCTAGGGGAAAAGCAGTACTTC
CSAADLGEKQYF
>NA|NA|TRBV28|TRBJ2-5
TGTGCCAGCAGACACACTCCAAATGAGCAGTACTTC
CASRHTPNEQYF
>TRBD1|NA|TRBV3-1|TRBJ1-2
TGTGCCAGCAGAAAGACAGGGCCTAACTATGGCTACACCTTC
CASRKTGPNYGYTF
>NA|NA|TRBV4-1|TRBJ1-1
TGCGCCAGCAGCCAAGAATCTCAAGCTTTCTTT
CASSQESQAFF
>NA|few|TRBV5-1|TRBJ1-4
TGCGCCAGCAGCTTGGGCCCCGGAGTCGAGGAAAAACTGTTTTTT
CASSLGPGVEEKLFF
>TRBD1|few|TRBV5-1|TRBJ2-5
TGCGCCAGCAGCTTCTCCGGGACAGTCTTACCCCGGGTAACCCAGTACTTC
CASSFSGTVLPRVTQYF
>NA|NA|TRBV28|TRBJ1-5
TGTGCCAGCAGTTCAGGGTATTGGCCCCAGCATTTT
CASSSGYWPQHF